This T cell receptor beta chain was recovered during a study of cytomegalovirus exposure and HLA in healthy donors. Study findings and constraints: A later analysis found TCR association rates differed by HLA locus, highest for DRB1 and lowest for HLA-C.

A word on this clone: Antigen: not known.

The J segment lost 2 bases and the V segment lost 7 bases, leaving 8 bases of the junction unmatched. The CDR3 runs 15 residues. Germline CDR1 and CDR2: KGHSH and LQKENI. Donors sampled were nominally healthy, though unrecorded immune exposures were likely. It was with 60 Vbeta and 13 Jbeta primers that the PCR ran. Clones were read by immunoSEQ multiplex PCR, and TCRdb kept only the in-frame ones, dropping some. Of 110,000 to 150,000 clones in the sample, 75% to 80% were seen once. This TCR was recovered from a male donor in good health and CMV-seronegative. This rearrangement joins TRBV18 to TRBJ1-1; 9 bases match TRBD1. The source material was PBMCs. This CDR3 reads CASYSQQGANTEAFF. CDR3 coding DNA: TGTGCCAGCTACTCCCAACAGGGGGCAAACACTGAAGCTTTCTTT.